This paragraph covers one T cell receptor beta chain sequence. Its cognate antigen is unknown. This CDR3 has 13 amino acids. CDR1 and CDR2 (germline): ENHRY, SYGVKD. V trimming: 11 bases; J trimming: 7 bases; junction bases outside the gene matches: 6. cDNA synthesis used the whole RNA isolate, giving expressed TCRB sequences. Several million reads on average were seen across naive, central memory and regulatory T cell samples. This table comes from immunoSEQ multiplex PCR, and its TCRdb copy is limited to in-frame clones, with some not included. The sample yields roughly 250,000 clones, more than 65% seen once. The sample originates from a study of beta chain features in type 1 diabetes. As for the study in general: All samples yielded around 99 million examined sorted cells. The study's findings and limits: Type 1 diabetes patients showed a moderate but significant shortening of TCRB CDR3s in all four CD4+ subsets. High TCR expression in some cells could lead to their over-representation in cDNA sequencing.

The origin of this receptor is a man aged 25-45 years in good health. The chain combines TRBV10-3 with TRBJ1-6; 9 bases are a match to TRBD1. What was sequenced was naive CD4+ T cells from blood. Here the CDR3 reads CASTGTGNSPLHF. The CDR3, as DNA: TGTGCCTCCACTGGGACAGGGAATTCACCCCTCCACTTT.